The 10 T cell receptor beta chains below come from one sample, sequenced in a study of patients and donors after allogeneic stem cell transplantation. In TCRdb, the RT-PCR reads were re-called with MiXCR into one record per CDR3 protein. The table has approximately 410,000 distinct CDR3 sequences, 16% seen once; the top ten hold over 6%. Sequencing used blood, either unsorted or a sorted T cell fraction (not recorded which). The receptors stem from a human donor who was either an allogeneic HSCT recipient or a stem cell or donor lymphocyte infusion donor (not recorded which). It is not recorded whose cells these are; they may come from a transplant donor.

The CDR3 DNA sequence: TGTGCCAGTAGTGCCGTTGTGAACACTGAAGCTTTCTTT. It yields the protein CASSAVVNTEAFF. The chain joins TRBV19 to TRBJ1-1, with D unclear. Trimming shortened V by 5 bases and J by 0 bases, and 7 bases separated the two germline ends. There are 13 residues in the CDR3. CDR1 is LNHDA and CDR2 is SQIVND in the germline V gene (reference sequence).

The V gene is TRBV20-1, the J gene TRBJ2-3, with D possibly called TRBD1 or TRBD2 (5 bases each). The length of the CDR3 is 14 residues. The germline gives CDR1 DFQATT, CDR2 SNEGSKA (reference sequence). The CDR3 DNA follows: TGCAGAGCCCGAGGGGAAACTAGGACAGATACGCAGTATTTT. Encoded protein: CRARGETRTDTQYF.

A few counts support this clonotype. The chain employs TRBV25-1 and TRBJ1-2; 7 positions agree with TRBD1. The trim removed 0 bases at V and 5 bases at J, leaving 0 bases unmatched. Germline lookup yields CDR1 MGHDK and CDR2 SYGVNS. CDR3 length equals 13 residues. For the CDR3, the DNA is TGTGCCAGCAGTGAATACAGGGGGTATGGCTACACCTTC. It yields the protein CASSEYRGYGYTF.

The chain links TRBV15 to TRBJ2-5, with TRBD2 as a possible D gene (6 bases). Trimming took off 5 bases at V and 5 bases at J, with 18 bases between the two ends. Germline loops: CDR1 LNHNV, CDR2 YYDKDF (reference sequence). The length of the CDR3 is 15 residues. The CDR3 sequence: CATSEKWEVGETQYF. In DNA form, the CDR3 reads TGTGCCACCAGCGAGAAATGGGAGGTGGGGGAGACCCAGTACTTC.

The rearrangement joins TRBV20-1 to TRBJ2-7; 9 bases align to TRBD2. Germline V gene sequence: CDR1 DFQATT, CDR2 SNEGSKA (reference sequence). The CDR3 has 17 amino acids. The V segment lost 5 bases and the J segment 1 base; nucleotides outside the gene matches: 15. The CDR3 nucleotides read TGCAGTGCTCAACCCCCCGCTAGCGGGATTAGGTCCTACGAGCAGTACTTC. Its translation: CSAQPPASGIRSYEQYF.

J is TRBJ2-7 and V is TRBV9; D perhaps matches TRBD2 (5 bases). The CDR3 runs to 15 residues. Germline V CDR1 and CDR2: SGDLS, YYNGEE. V was trimmed by 0 bases and J by 2 bases, leaving 12 bases between them. The CDR3 region is CASSVESGPPYEQYF. DNA of the CDR3: TGTGCCAGCAGCGTAGAGAGCGGTCCCCCCTACGAGCAGTACTTC.

The V gene is TRBV20-1, the J gene TRBJ2-1; TRBD2 matches 11 bases. The V gene's germline CDR1 is DFQATT and CDR2 SNEGSKA (reference sequence). CDR3 length equals 16 residues. Unmatched junction bases numbered 6, after V lost 2 bases and J lost 3 bases. DNA of the CDR3: TGCAGTGCTAGAAACCCGACTAGCGGGATCTACAATGAGCAGTTCTTC. Its protein product is CSARNPTSGIYNEQFF.

The chain carries TRBV24-1 and TRBJ2-5; 11 nucleotides match TRBD1. Germline CDR1 reads KGHDR; CDR2 reads SFDVKD. V dropped 3 bases and J dropped 6; count of bases not matched to a gene: 8. The CDR3 contains 16 residues. CDR3 DNA: TGTGCCACCAGTGATAGAGGACAGGGGGCGCGGAAGACCCAGTACTTC. It yields the protein CATSDRGQGARKTQYF.

This clonotype was observed a handful of times. The V gene is TRBV7-9, the J gene TRBJ2-7; weak D call: TRBD2 (6 bases). Germline V gene sequence: CDR1 SEHNR, CDR2 FQNEAQ (reference sequence). The CDR3 covers 13 residues. V lost 5 bases and J lost 6, with 14 bases in between. Here the CDR3 DNA reads TGTGCCAGCAGCCCGCGGGAAGACGGCGAGCAGTACTTC. Translation gives CASSPREDGEQYF.

The chain has TRBV21-1 and TRBJ2-7; the table names TRBD1, a call not compared with the DNA. TRBV21-1 is flagged as a pseudogene. The CDR3 extends over 18 amino acids. The CDR3 DNA is TGTGCCAGCAGCCCCTTTAAATTCGGGGGCATCTCAACCTACGAGCAGTACTTC. The encoded protein is CASSPFKFGGISTYEQYF.